Below are 8 T cell receptor beta chains sequenced from a single sample in a study of blood T cell repertoires in COVID-19. The protocol was immunoSEQ multiplex PCR, while the TCRdb copy is restricted to in-frame clones and leaves out a portion. The sample shows approximately 500,000 clones, 89% of them seen only once. The sample taken for sequencing was peripheral blood. Every receptor here comes from a young man with COVID-19, enrolled during active disease.

CDR3 protein: CASRDLGSYEQYF. As DNA, the CDR3 is TGCGCCAGCCGGGACTTGGGCTCCTACGAGCAGTACTTC. This chain connects TRBV10-2 to TRBJ2-7; the D gene is possibly TRBD2 (6 bases). The CDR3 contains 13 residues. Germline CDR1 and CDR2: WSHSY and SAAADI. V was pared by 8 bases and J by 0 bases, with 11 bases between.

V gene TRBV4-1 combines with J gene TRBJ2-1; 9 nucleotides align to TRBD2. The germline V gene has CDR1 MGHRA and CDR2 YSYEKL. J gave up 0 bases and V 3 bases, and 3 bases lay outside the gene matches. CDR3 length: 16 residues. The CDR3 reads CASSHSSGTSYNEQFF. For the CDR3, the DNA is TGCGCCAGCAGCCATTCTAGCGGGACCTCCTACAATGAGCAGTTCTTC.

This clone was counted a few times. The V gene is TRBV7-9, the J gene TRBJ2-1, with 7 bases matching TRBD2. The CDR3 is made up of 15 amino acids. J gave up 2 bases and V 7 bases, and 8 bases lay outside the gene matches. The germline V gene encodes CDR1 SEHNR and CDR2 FQNEAQ (reference sequence). DNA of the CDR3: TGTGCCAGCAAACCATCGGGACTACCCTACAATGAGCAGTTCTTC. This codes for CASKPSGLPYNEQFF. Full variable domain (outside the CDR3, taken from reference TRBV7-9 and TRBJ2-1): DTGVSQNPRHKITKRGQNVTFRCDPISEHNRLYWYRQTLGQGPEFLTYFQNEAQLEKSRLLSDRFSAERPKGSFSTLEIQRTEQGDSAMYLCASKPSGLPYNEQFFGPGTRLTVL.

The chain's CDR3 is CASSQASGAGNTEAFF. CDR3 DNA: TGCGCCAGCAGCCAAGCCTCAGGGGCGGGGAACACTGAAGCTTTCTTT. The chain couples TRBV4-1 to TRBJ1-1, with D possibly matching TRBD1 (6 bases). Trimming left V 1 base short and J 1 base short, with 13 bases between. The CDR3 length is 16 residues. Germline V CDR1 and CDR2: MGHRA, YSYEKL.

The chain couples TRBV12-3 or TRBV12-4 to TRBJ2-5; possible D gene TRBD2, 5 bases. The CDR3 extends over 13 amino acids. Trimming shortened V by 5 bases and J by 5 bases, and 12 bases separated the two germline ends. The CDR3 region is CASSLGELETQYF. DNA for the CDR3: TGTGCCAGCAGTCTCGGGGAACTGGAGACCCAGTACTTC.

The rearrangement joins TRBV29-1 to TRBJ2-7; TRBD2 matches 9 bases. Germline CDR1 reads SQVTM; CDR2 reads ANQGSEA. V lost 7 bases, J lost 2 bases, and 6 bases stayed unmatched. This CDR3 is built from 13 residues. In nucleotides, the CDR3 is TGCAGCGGTCTCCTAGCGGGAACCTACGAGCAGTACTTC. This encodes CSGLLAGTYEQYF.

The chain combines TRBV6-5 with TRBJ1-4, with 10 nucleotides matching TRBD1. The CDR3 sequence is 14 residues long. V lost 5 bases to trimming and J lost 8 bases; unmatched junction nucleotides: 5. Germline CDR1 MNHEY, CDR2 SVGAGI. The CDR3 reads CASSRDRGWEKLFF. DNA for the CDR3: TGTGCCAGCAGTAGGGACAGGGGATGGGAAAAACTGTTTTTT.

CDR3 in DNA: TGTGCCAGCAGCTTGTTGTCAGGATTTAACACCGGGGAGCTGTTTTTT. Amino acid sequence: CASSLLSGFNTGELFF. J is TRBJ2-2 and V is TRBV5-4; D remains unclear. This CDR3 contains 16 residues. V was trimmed by 1 base and J by 2 bases, leaving 12 bases between them. Looked up from germline, CDR1 is SGHNT and CDR2 is YYREEE (reference sequence).